Listed below are T cell receptor beta chains from one sample, sequenced in a study of shared clonotypes between healthy human individuals. Sequencing used immunoSEQ multiplex PCR; TCRdb keeps in-frame clones, though not all of them. The table has about 2.3 million clones, about nine tenths seen once; the top ten hold around 0.38%. Input material: naive CD4+ T cells from PBMCs. The receptors shown here come from a man between 18 and 29 years old in good health. Some clones in this sample may be carry-over from other donors' samples. CDR3s leave out the opening cysteine and the closing phenylalanine or tryptophan. Each record gives: CDR3 protein, J gene, V gene.

ASSALLAGHYYEQY | TRBJ2-7 | TRBV28
AGSQATGENYGYT | TRBJ1-2 | TRBV4-2
ASSSGPTSGRAEQY | TRBJ2-7 | TRBV5-1
ASSLNVPGQGPNYGYT | TRBJ1-2 | TRBV18
SAGLLGVAYEQY | TRBJ2-7 | TRBV29-1
ASSPSRGRTEAF | TRBJ1-1 | TRBV2
ASSGLVSGNTIY | TRBJ1-3 | TRBV2
ASSPSRGQISYEQY | TRBJ2-7 | TRBV7-2
ASSRDRGRTGELF | TRBJ2-2 | TRBV19
ATSRQGTLYNEQF | TRBJ2-1 | TRBV15
ASSPTRGTDTQY | TRBJ2-3 | TRBV11-2
ASSYSAQGGVTEAF | TRBJ1-1 | TRBV6-6
ASSYSSSTDTQY | TRBJ2-3 | TRBV6-5
ASAQLFQETQY | TRBJ2-5 | TRBV25-1
AWGPSRQSEQY | TRBJ2-7 | TRBV30
ASSPGLGLGPTDTQY | TRBJ2-3 | TRBV18
ASSPRQGEAF | TRBJ1-1 | TRBV6-5
ASSPPGGTTYNEQF | TRBJ2-1 | TRBV7-3
ASSPRREDYGYT | TRBJ1-2 | TRBV18
ASSPGTYEQY | NA | TRBV11-1
ASSYRQSRNEAF | TRBJ1-1 | TRBV28
ASSLGPETAEETQY | TRBJ2-5 | TRBV5-1
SAIKGFEQY | TRBJ2-7 | TRBV20-1
AWSPEGGEQY | TRBJ2-7 | TRBV30
ASSPTGATYEQY | TRBJ2-7 | TRBV19